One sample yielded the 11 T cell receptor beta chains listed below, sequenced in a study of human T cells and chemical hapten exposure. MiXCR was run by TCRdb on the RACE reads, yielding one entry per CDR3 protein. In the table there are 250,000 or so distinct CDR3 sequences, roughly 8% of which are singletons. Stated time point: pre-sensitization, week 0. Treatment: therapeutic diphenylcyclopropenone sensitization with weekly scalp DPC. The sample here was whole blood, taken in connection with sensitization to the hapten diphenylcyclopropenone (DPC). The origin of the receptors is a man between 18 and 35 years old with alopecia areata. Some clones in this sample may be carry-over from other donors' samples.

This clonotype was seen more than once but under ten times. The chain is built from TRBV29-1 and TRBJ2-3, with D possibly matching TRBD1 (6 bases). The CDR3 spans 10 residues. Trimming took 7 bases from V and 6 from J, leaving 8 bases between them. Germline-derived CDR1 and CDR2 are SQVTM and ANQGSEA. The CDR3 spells CSGDRDTQYF. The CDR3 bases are TGCAGCGGCGACAGGGATACGCAGTATTTT.

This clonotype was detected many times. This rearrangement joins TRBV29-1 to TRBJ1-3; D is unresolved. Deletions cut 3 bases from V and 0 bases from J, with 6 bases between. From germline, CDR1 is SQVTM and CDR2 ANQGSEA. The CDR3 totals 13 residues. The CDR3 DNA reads TGCAGCGTTGAGGCCCTCTCTGGAAACACCATATATTTT. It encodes CSVEALSGNTIYF.

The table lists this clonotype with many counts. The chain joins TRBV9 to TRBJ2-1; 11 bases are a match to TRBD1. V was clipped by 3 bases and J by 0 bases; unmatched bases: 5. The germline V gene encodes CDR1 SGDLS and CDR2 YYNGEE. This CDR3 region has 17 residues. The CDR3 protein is CASSEGGTGGSYNEQFF. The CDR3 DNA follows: TGTGCCAGCAGCGAAGGAGGGACAGGGGGCTCCTACAATGAGCAGTTCTTC. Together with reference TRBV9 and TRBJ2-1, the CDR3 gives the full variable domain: DSGVTQTPKHLITATGQRVTLRCSPRSGDLSVYWYQQSLDQGLQFLIQYYNGEERAKGNILERFSAQQFPDLHSELNLSSLELGDSALYFCASSEGGTGGSYNEQFFGPGTRLTVL.

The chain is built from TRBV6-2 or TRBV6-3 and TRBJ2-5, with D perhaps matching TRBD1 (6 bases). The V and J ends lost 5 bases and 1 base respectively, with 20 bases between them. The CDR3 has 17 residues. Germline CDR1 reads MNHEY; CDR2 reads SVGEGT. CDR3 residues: CASSGPRDNIFQETQYF. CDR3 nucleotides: TGTGCCAGCAGTGGCCCCCGGGACAATATTTTCCAAGAGACCCAGTACTTC.

CDR3 region: CASSLGGRSGNQPQHF. CDR3 nucleotides: TGTGCCAGCAGTTTGGGGGGGAGGTCGGGCAATCAGCCCCAGCATTTT. The genes are TRBV28 and TRBJ1-5; a weak D match, TRBD1 (5 bases). CDR3 size: 16 residues. Trimming removed 3 bases at V and 2 bases at J, with 14 bases between. Germline V gives CDR1 MDHEN, CDR2 SYDVKM.

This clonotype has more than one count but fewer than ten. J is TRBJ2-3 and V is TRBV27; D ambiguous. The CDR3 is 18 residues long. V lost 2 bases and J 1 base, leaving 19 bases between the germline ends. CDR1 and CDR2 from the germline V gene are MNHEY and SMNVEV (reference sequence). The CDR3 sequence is CASSLRGLSVVGTDTQYF. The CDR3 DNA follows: TGTGCCAGCAGTTTACGAGGCTTATCCGTGGTCGGCACAGATACGCAGTATTTT.

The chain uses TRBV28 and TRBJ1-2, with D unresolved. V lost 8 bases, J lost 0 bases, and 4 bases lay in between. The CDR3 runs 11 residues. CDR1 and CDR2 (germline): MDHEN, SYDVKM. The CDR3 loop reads CASVANYGYTF. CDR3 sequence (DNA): TGTGCCAGCGTAGCTAACTATGGCTACACCTTC.

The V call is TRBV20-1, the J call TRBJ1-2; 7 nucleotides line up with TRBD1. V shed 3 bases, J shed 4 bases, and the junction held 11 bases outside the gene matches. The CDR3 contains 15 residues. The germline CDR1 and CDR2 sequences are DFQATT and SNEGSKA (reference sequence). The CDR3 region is CSASPPTGIVYGYTF. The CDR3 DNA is TGCAGTGCTAGTCCCCCGACAGGGATCGTCTATGGCTACACCTTC.

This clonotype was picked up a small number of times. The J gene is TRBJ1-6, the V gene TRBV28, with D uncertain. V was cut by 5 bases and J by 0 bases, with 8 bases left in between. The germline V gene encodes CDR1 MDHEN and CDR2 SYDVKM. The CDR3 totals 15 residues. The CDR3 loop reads CASSPGSSYNSPLHF. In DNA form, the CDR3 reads TGTGCCAGCAGTCCCGGTAGCTCCTATAATTCACCCCTCCACTTT.

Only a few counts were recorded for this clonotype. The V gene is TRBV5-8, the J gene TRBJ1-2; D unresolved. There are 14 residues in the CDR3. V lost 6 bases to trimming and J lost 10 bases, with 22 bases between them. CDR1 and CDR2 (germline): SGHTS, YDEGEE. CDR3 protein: CASTLGSFFGPYTF. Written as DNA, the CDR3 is TGTGCCAGCACCCTAGGGAGTTTTTTTGGACCCTACACCTTC. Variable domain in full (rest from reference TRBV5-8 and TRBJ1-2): EAGVTQSPTHLIKTRGQQATLRCSPISGHTSVYWYQQALGLGLQFLLWYDEGEERNRGNFPPRFSGRQFPNYSSELNVNALELEDSALYLCASTLGSFFGPYTFGSGTRLTVV.

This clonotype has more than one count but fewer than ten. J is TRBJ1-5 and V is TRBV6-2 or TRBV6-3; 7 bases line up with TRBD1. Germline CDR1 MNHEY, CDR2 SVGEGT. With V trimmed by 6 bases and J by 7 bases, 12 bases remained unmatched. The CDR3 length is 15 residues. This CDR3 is CASSHTEGAWQPQHF. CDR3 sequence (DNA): TGTGCCAGCAGCCACACGGAGGGGGCTTGGCAGCCCCAGCATTTT.